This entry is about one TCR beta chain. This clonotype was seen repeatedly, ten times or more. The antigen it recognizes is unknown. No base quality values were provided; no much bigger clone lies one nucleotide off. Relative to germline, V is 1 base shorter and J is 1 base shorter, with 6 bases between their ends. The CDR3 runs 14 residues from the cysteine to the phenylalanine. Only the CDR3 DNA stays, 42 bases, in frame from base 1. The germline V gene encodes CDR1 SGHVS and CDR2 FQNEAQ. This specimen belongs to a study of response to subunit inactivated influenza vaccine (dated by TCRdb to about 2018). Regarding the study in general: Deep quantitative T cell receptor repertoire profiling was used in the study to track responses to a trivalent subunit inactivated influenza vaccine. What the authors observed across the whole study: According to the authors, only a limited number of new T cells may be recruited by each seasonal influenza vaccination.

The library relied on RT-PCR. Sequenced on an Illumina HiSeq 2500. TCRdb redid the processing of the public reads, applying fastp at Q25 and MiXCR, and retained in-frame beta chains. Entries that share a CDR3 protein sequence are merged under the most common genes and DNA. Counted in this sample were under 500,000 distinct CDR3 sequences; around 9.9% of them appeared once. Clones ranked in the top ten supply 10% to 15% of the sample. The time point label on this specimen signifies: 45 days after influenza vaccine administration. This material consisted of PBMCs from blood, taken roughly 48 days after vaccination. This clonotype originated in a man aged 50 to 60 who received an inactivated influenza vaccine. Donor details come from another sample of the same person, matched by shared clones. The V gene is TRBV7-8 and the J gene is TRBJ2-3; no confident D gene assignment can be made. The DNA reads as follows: TGTGCCAGCAGCTTAGAATGGGGCACAGATACGCAGTATTTT. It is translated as CASSLEWGTDTQYF.